This T cell receptor (beta chain) is from a study of blood T cell repertoires in COVID-19. Study context: The study drew acute and convalescent COVID-19 samples from the United States, Italy and Spain. PBMCs, B-cell-depleted T cells, or T cells were the source of the cDNA or gDNA that made up the material.

This clone was found once. Profiling relied on immunoSEQ multiplex PCR, and the TCRdb table lists in-frame clones only, not all of them. This table has fewer than 350,000 clones, roughly 91% appearing once. CDR1 is KGHSH and CDR2 is LQKENI in the germline V gene. Between the trimmed V and J ends, which lost 4 bases and 0 bases, there was a span of 6 bases. The CDR3 runs 13 residues. The origin of this receptor is a woman aged 40 to 50 with acute COVID-19. The sequenced sample consisted of PBMCs or T cells enriched from blood (not recorded which). This chain connects TRBV18 to TRBJ1-1; maybe TRBD1 (5 bases). CDR3 in DNA: TGTGCCAGCTCACTACAGGTGAACACTGAAGCTTTCTTT. This sequence encodes CASSLQVNTEAFF.